Listed below are T cell receptor beta chains from one sample, sequenced in a study of identical twins. TCRdb redid the calling of the 5' RACE reads with MiXCR, one entry per CDR3 protein. The table lists roughly 770,000 distinct CDR3 sequences, 15% to 20% of them singletons. This sample also belongs to another study, concerning T cells expressing NK-cell markers.

Sample: PBMCs. The source of these receptors is a young woman in good health. The CDR3 runs from the conserved cysteine through the conserved F or W. A D gene is named only where the DNA matches it firmly. The size field is filled for only some rows; it gives once, few, many or a size class.

CDR3	DNA	size	D	J	V
CASGSDQPQHF	TGTGCTAGTGGTTCCGATCAGCCCCAGCATTTT	few	-	TRBJ1-5	TRBV12-5
CASSLARAGDHNEQFF	TGCGCCAGCAGCTTGGCCCGGGCGGGGGACCACAATGAGCAGTTCTTC	-	TRBD2	TRBJ2-1	TRBV5-1
CSVGQTTGELFF	TGCAGCGTTGGTCAGACCACCGGGGAGCTGTTTTTT	-	-	TRBJ2-2	TRBV29-1
CASSLGADGIYGYTF	TGTGCCAGCAGCTTAGGAGCCGACGGAATCTATGGCTACACCTTC	-	-	TRBJ1-2	TRBV7-8
CSVRRVTDTQYF	TGCAGTGTAAGACGGGTCACAGATACGCAGTATTTT	few	-	TRBJ2-3	TRBV20-1
CASSSNRGQGDQETQYF	TGTGCCAGCAGCTCTAACAGGGGTCAAGGGGACCAAGAGACCCAGTACTTC	-	TRBD1	TRBJ2-5	TRBV11-1
CSGYLRGANEQYF	TGCAGTGGCTACCTCCGGGGGGCTAATGAGCAGTACTTC	-	-	TRBJ2-7	TRBV20-1
CASSIAEGGETQYF	TGTGCCAGCAGTATCGCGGAGGGAGGAGAGACCCAGTACTTC	-	-	TRBJ2-5	TRBV6-1
CASGHGVRTSQETQYF	TGTGCCAGCGGCCACGGGGTTCGAACCTCTCAAGAGACCCAGTACTTC	-	-	TRBJ2-5	TRBV6-1
CASSYDGNEQFF	TGTGCCAGCAGTTACGACGGTAATGAGCAGTTCTTC	few	-	TRBJ2-1	TRBV6-5
CASSRTGTSSTDTQYF	TGTGCCAGCAGCCGCACGGGGACTTCTAGCACAGATACGCAGTATTTT	-	-	TRBJ2-3	TRBV12-3/TRBV12-4
CSSGQNYGYTF	TGCAGCTCCGGACAGAACTATGGCTACACCTTC	-	-	TRBJ1-2	TRBV29-1
CSAGDPGGLAGNEQFF	TGCAGTGCTGGCGACCCGGGGGGTCTAGCGGGGAATGAGCAGTTCTTC	-	TRBD2	TRBJ2-1	TRBV20-1
CASSLIGDRAEQYF	TGTGCCAGCAGTTTAATTGGGGACAGGGCCGAGCAGTACTTC	-	TRBD1	TRBJ2-7	TRBV12-3/TRBV12-4
CSGGDPLSGNTIYF	TGCAGTGGAGGGGATCCCCTCTCTGGAAACACCATATATTTT	few	-	TRBJ1-3	TRBV20-1
CSARDLGKADSPLHF	TGCAGTGCTAGAGATCTCGGAAAGGCTGATTCACCCCTCCACTTT	few	-	TRBJ1-6	TRBV20-1
CASSSVPRSTDTQYF	TGTGCCAGCTCATCCGTCCCCCGTAGCACAGATACGCAGTATTTT	-	-	TRBJ2-3	TRBV18
CASRRLAGGNKGTQYF	TGTGCCAGCAGGAGACTAGCGGGAGGGAACAAGGGTACGCAGTATTTT	few	TRBD2	TRBJ2-3	TRBV6-1
CSAPARGDYTDTQYF	TGCAGTGCCCCCGCGCGGGGGGATTACACAGATACGCAGTATTTT	-	TRBD2	TRBJ2-3	TRBV20-1
CATSRDRDYQETQYF	TGTGCCACCAGCAGAGATCGGGACTACCAAGAGACCCAGTACTTC	few	-	TRBJ2-5	TRBV15
CASRDSTYEQYF	TGTGCCAGTCGGGACAGCACCTACGAGCAGTACTTC	few	TRBD1	TRBJ2-7	TRBV6-1
CASRPGLAEEETQYF	TGTGCCAGCAGGCCGGGACTAGCGGAAGAAGAGACCCAGTACTTC	-	TRBD2	TRBJ2-5	TRBV12-3/TRBV12-4
CASSSPLTSSYNEQFF	TGTGCCAGCAGCTCGCCCTTGACGAGCTCCTACAATGAGCAGTTCTTC	-	-	TRBJ2-1	TRBV7-8
CSVVRGADTQYF	TGCAGCGTTGTGAGGGGCGCAGATACGCAGTATTTT	-	-	TRBJ2-3	TRBV29-1
CASTASSGTSKHEQFF	TGTGCCAGCACCGCCTCCTCCGGGACTAGTAAGCATGAGCAGTTCTTC	-	TRBD2	TRBJ2-1	TRBV9
CASSQLPGSSYEQYF	TGTGCCAGCAGCCAACTCCCCGGGAGCTCCTACGAGCAGTACTTC	-	-	TRBJ2-7	TRBV3-1
CASSRTRREQYF	TGTGCCAGCAGCCGGACTAGACGCGAGCAGTACTTC	few	TRBD2	TRBJ2-7	TRBV5-6